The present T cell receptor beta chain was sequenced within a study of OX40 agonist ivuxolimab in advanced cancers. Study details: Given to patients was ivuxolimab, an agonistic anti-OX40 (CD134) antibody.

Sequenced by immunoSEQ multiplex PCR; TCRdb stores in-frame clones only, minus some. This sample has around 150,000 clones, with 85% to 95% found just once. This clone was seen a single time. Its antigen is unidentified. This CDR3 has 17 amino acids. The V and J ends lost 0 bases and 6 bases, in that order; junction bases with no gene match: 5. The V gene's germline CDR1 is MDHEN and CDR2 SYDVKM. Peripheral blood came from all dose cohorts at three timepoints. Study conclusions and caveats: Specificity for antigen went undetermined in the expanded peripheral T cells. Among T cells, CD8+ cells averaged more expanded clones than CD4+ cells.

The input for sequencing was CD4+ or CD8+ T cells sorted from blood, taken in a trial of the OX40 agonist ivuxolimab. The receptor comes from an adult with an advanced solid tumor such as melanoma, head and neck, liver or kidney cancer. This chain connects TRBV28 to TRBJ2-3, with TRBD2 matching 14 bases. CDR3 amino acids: CASSLWPGLAGVDTQYF. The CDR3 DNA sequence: TGTGCCAGCAGTTTATGGCCGGGACTAGCGGGAGTTGATACGCAGTATTTT.